This T cell receptor (beta chain) stems from a study of CXCR3-negative and CXCR3-positive naive CD8 T cells. Libraries of TRB cDNA were made by 5' RACE and carried UMIs. TCRdb reworked the 5' RACE reads into one entry per CDR3 protein, no DNA. Its table records some 130,000 distinct CDR3 sequences. Remarks on this clonotype: Its matching antigen is unknown.

The CDR3 has 18 amino acids. Study-level points and caveats: The level of CXCR3 expression partially decreased after cryopreservation; the majority of assays used fresh PBMCs.

The receptor was isolated from a human donor in good health. Some clones in this sample may be carry-over from other donors' samples. The sample comprised naive CXCR3- CD8+ T cells from blood. Subset reported: CD45RO-CCR7+CD27+CD95- naive CD8+ T cells lacking CXCR3 (TNR3-). The genes are TRBV21-1 and TRBJ2-3; checking the TCRdb D call of TRBD1 is not possible without DNA. TRBV21-1 is assigned pseudogene status. CDR3 region: CASSKAEDSLQPTDTQYF.